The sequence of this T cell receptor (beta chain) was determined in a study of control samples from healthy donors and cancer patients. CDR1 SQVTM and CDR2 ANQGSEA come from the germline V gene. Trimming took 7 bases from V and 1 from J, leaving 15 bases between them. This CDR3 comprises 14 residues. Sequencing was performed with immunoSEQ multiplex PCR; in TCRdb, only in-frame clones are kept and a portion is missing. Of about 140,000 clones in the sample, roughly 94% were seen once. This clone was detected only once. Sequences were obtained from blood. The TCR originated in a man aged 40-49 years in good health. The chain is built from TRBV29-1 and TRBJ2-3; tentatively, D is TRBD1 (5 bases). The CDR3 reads CSALRQTRTDTQYF. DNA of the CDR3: TGCAGCGCCCTTCGACAGACACGCACAGATACGCAGTATTTT.